One and the same sample provided the 4 T cell receptor beta chains below, sequenced in a study of metastatic and nonmetastatic thyroid tumors. Thyroid surgery took place with no prior treatment in any patient. TCRdb re-called the PCR reads through MiXCR. The repertoire holds roughly 58,000 clones, with 4% to 4.5% as singletons. Sequenced material: blood. These receptors all come from a female donor with papillary thyroid cancer or a benign thyroid nodule (not recorded which). Some clones in this sample may be carry-over from other donors' samples.

This clone appeared a few times. The chain combines TRBV6-2 or TRBV6-3 with TRBJ1-6; TRBD1 might be the D (5 bases). The CDR3 is 15 amino acids. Trimming cost V 5 bases and J 4 bases, with 12 bases left between them. Germline V lookup: CDR1 MNHEY, CDR2 SVGEGT. DNA of the CDR3: TGTGCCAGCAGTACCAAACCAGGGTATAATTCACCCCTCCACTTT. This sequence encodes CASSTKPGYNSPLHF.

This clone was seen many times. The gene calls are TRBV6-1 and TRBJ2-1; TRBD1 or TRBD2 may be the D gene (5 bases each). The V end lost 10 bases, the J end lost 8 bases, and 36 bases lay between the germline ends. The length of the CDR3 is 19 residues. CDR1 is MNHNS, CDR2 SASEGT, per germline. Written as DNA, the CDR3 is TGTGCCATCACCGGCTGGGGGTTGGGGAGTTTACTGTTTCGCGATGAGCAGTTCTTC. It encodes CAITGWGLGSLLFRDEQFF.

This clone has at least ten counts. The chain recombines TRBV11-2 with TRBJ2-1; TRBD2 agrees at 14 bases. Per the germline V gene, CDR1 is SGHAT and CDR2 is FQNNGV. This CDR3 is 18 amino acids long. The junction had 21 bases not matched to a gene; V was cut back by 8 bases and J by 12 bases. Here the CDR3 DNA reads TGTGCCAGCGCCCAGTCGACTAGCGGGAGGGGGAGACCTTGGGGGCAGTTCTTC. It specifies CASAQSTSGRGRPWGQFF.

This clone has at least ten counts. The genes are TRBV12-3 or TRBV12-4 and TRBJ2-1; 10 positions match TRBD2. The CDR3 covers 15 residues. The V and J ends lost 5 bases and 7 bases, in that order; junction bases with no gene match: 8. The CDR3 loop reads CASSHASGSYNEQFF. The DNA of the CDR3 is TGTGCCAGCAGTCACGCTAGCGGGAGCTATAATGAGCAGTTCTTC.